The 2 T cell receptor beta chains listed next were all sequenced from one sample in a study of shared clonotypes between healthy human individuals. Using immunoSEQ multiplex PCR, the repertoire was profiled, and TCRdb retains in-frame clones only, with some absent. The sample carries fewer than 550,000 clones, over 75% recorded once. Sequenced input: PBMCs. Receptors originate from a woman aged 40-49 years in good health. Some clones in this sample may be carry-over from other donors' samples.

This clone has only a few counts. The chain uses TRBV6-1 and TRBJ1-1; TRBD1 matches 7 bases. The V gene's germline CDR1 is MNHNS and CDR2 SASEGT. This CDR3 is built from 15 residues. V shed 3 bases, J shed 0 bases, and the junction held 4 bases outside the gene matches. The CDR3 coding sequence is TGTGCCAGCAGTGACGACAGGGAGGTGAACACTGAAGCTTTCTTT. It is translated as CASSDDREVNTEAFF.

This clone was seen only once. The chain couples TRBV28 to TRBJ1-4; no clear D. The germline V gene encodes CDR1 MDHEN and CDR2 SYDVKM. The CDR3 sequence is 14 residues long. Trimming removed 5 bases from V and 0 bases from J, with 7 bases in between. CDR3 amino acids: CASSELATNEKLFF. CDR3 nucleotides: TGTGCCAGCAGTGAACTTGCAACTAATGAAAAACTGTTTTTT.